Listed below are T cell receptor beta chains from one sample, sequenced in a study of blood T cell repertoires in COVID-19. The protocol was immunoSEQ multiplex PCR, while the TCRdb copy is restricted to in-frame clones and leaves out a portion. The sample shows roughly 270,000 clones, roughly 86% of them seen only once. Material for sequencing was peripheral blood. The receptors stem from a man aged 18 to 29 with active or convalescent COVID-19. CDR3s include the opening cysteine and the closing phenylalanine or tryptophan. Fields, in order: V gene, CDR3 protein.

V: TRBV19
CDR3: CASSGAAYTDTQYF

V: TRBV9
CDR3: CASSVATAGAAQETQYF

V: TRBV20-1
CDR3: CSIGQGNIQYF

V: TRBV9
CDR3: CASSALGRGGSYEQYF

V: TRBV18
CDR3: CASSPPARSGTQYF

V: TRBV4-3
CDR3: CASSQVAGIAEAFF

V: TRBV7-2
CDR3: CASSLQGARRNSPLHF

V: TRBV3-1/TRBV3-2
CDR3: CASSQVLAGGETQYF

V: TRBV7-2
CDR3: CASSLVAGGGYEQYF

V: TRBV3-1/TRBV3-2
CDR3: CASSHVGYTF

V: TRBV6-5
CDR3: CASRSGQGAYEQYF

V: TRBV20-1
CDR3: CSASPRSNYGYTF

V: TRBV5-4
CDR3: CASSLSTGGSIIYEQYF

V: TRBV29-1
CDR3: CSVDFQGNYGYTF

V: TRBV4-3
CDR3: CASSQGGGGMETQYF

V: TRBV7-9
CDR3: CASSLEGVGRYSNQPQHF

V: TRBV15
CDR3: CATSWQGRGIGELFF

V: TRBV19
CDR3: CASSISASGYEQYF

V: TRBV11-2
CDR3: CASSLARTGSYEQYF

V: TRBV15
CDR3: CATSSPWTGNEQYF

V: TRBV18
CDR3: CASSPGQSSYNEQFF

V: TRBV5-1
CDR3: CASSLALAGSTDTQYF

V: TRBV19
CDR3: CASTTNRGHNSPLHF

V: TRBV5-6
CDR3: CASSLSNRGTGGTQYF

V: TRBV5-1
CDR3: CASSPGELPGYTF

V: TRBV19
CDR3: CASSRAGGTDTQYF

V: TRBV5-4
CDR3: CASSPTVPGFGEPKYTF

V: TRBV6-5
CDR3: CASSRMTGANYGYTF

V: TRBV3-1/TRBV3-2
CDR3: CASSQERLAGVRETQYF

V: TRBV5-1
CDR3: CASSPGTSLYEQFF

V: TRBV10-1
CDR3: CASSGGTNQETQYF

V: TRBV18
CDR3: CASSPNNRGSNQPQHF

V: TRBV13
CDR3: CASSFRGIEEKLFF

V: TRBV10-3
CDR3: CAISSPGNTEAFF

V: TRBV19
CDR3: CASSLGTAGGMFF

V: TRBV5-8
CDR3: CASSLGDSGGNTIYF

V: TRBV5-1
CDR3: CASSPSDRRGYGYTF

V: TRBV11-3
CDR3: CASSTPPWGRGYNEQYF

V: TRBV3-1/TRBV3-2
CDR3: CASSSEVGSQPQHF

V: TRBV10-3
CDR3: CAISPSGGSYEQYF

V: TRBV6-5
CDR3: CASSRDRDTNYGYTF

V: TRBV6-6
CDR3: CASSPQGTVINQPQHF

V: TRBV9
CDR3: CASSVSWQGPEQFF

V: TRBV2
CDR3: CASKEGYNSPLHF

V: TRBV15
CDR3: CATSPPRGTDLSNQPQHF

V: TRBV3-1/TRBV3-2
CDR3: CASSHITSGGAQFSTDTQYF

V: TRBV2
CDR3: CASRKQGAVDEQFF

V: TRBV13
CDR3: CASSLAVATNEQFF